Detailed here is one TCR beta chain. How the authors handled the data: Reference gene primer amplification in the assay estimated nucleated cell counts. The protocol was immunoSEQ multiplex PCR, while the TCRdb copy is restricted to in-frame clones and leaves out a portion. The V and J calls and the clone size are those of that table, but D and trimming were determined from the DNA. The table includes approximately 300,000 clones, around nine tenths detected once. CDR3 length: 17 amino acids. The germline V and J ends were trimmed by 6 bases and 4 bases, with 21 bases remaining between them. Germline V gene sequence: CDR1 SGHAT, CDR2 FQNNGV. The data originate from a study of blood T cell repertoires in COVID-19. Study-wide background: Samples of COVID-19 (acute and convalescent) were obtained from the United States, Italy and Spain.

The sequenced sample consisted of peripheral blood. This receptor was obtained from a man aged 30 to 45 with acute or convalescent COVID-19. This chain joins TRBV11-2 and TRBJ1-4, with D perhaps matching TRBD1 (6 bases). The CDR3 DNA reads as TGTGCCAGCAGACCCTTGGCGGGGAGGGGGGTTAATGAAAAACTGTTTTTT. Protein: CASRPLAGRGVNEKLFF.